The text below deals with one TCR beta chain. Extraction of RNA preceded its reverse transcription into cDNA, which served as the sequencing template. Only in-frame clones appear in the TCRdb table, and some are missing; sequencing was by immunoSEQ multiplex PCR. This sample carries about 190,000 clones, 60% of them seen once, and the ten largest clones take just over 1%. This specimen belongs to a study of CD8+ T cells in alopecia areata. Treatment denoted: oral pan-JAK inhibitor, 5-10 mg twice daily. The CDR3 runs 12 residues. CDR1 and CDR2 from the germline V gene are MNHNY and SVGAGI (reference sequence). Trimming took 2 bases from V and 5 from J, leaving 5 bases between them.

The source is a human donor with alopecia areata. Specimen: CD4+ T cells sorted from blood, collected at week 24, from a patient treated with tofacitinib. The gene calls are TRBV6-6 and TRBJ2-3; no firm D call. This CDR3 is CASSYAGDTQYF. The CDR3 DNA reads TGTGCCAGCAGTTACGCTGGAGATACGCAGTATTTT.